This T cell receptor beta chain was sequenced in a study of cytomegalovirus exposure and HLA in healthy donors. As for this clone: What it binds is not known.

The CDR3 is made up of 14 amino acids. The germline gives CDR1 SGHRS, CDR2 YFSETQ. Trimming pared 1 base from V and 1 base from J, leaving 7 bases between. Study-level results: Altogether, 170 or so TCR beta chains were recorded as cytomegalovirus-associated. Analysis performed later showed TCR beta chains linked to HLA being more clonally expanded than equally common others.

The PCR had 60 Vbeta and 13 Jbeta primers. Produced via immunoSEQ multiplex PCR; TCRdb's table is partial and in-frame only. The sample holds over 150,000 clones, about 63% seen once. This receptor was identified in a woman between 40 and 50 years old in good health and CMV-seropositive. V is TRBV5-1 and J is TRBJ2-3; D call uncertain. The specimen was PBMCs. The CDR3 coding sequence is TGCGCCAGCAGCTTGAACGGTGGCACAGATACGCAGTATTTT. Protein product: CASSLNGGTDTQYF.